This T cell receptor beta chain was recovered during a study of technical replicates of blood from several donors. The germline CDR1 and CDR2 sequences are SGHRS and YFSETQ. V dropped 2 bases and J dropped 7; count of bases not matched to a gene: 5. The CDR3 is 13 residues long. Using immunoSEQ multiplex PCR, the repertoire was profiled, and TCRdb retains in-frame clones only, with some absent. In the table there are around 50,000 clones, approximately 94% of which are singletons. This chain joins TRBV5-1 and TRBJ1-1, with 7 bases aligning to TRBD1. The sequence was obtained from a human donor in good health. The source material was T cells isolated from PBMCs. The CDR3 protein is CASSLDRANEAFF. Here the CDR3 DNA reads TGCGCCAGCAGCTTAGACAGGGCAAATGAAGCTTTCTTT.